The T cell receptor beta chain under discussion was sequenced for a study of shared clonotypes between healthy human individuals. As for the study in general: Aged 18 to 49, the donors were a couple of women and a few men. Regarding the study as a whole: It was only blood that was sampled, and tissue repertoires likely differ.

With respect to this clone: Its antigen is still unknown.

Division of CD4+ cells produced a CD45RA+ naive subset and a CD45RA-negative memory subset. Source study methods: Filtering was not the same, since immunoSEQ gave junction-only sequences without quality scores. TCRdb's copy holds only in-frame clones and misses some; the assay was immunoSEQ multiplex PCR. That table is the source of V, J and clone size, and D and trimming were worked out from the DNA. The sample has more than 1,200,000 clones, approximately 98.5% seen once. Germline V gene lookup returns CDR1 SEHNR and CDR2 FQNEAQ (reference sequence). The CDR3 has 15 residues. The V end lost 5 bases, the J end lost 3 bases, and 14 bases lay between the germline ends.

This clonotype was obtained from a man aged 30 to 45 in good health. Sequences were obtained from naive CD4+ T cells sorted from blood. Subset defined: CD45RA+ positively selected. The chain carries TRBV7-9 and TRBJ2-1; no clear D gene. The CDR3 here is CASSLLMRLYNEQFF. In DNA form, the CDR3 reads TGTGCCAGCAGCCTCTTGATGCGACTCTACAATGAGCAGTTCTTC. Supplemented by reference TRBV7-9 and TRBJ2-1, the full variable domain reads DTGVSQNPRHKITKRGQNVTFRCDPISEHNRLYWYRQTLGQGPEFLTYFQNEAQLEKSRLLSDRFSAERPKGSFSTLEIQRTEQGDSAMYLCASSLLMRLYNEQFFGPGTRLTVL.